Shown below are 10 T cell receptor beta chains from a single sample sequenced in a study of PD-1 blockade in classical Hodgkin lymphoma. Relapses following autologous stem cell transplantation were seen in all patients, with brentuximab vedotin exposure varying. The method was immunoSEQ multiplex PCR; TCRdb's version includes in-frame clones alone and lacks a portion of them. The sample consists of under 40,000 clones, about four fifths of them appearing once. The sequencing used peripheral blood mononuclear cells (PBMCs), collected at baseline. The receptors derive from a human donor with classical Hodgkin lymphoma.

The chain couples TRBV5-5 to TRBJ1-3; no clear D gene. CDR1 and CDR2 from the germline V gene are SGHKS and YYEKEE (reference sequence). The CDR3 extends over 14 amino acids. The V end lost 6 bases, the J end lost 0 bases, and 10 bases lay between the germline ends. The CDR3 is CASTSWGSGNTIYF. CDR3 bases: TGTGCCAGCACCTCTTGGGGCTCTGGAAACACCATATATTTT.

The chain carries TRBV5-8 and TRBJ1-1; a possible D gene is TRBD1 (6 bases). The CDR3 has 13 amino acids. The germline V gene encodes CDR1 SGHTS and CDR2 YDEGEE. V was pared by 4 bases and J by 4 bases, with 11 bases between. The CDR3 DNA reads as TGTGCCAGCAGCGCCCACAGGGTCACTGAAGCTTTCTTT. This translates into CASSAHRVTEAFF.

The genes are TRBV4-3 and TRBJ2-3; D gene uncertain. The V gene lost 4 bases and the J gene lost 6 bases, with 23 bases spanning the gap. This CDR3 comprises 17 residues. The germline V gene encodes CDR1 LGHNA and CDR2 YSLEER. The CDR3 sequence: CASSPGPWGNDADTQYF. The CDR3 DNA sequence: TGCGCCAGCAGCCCGGGCCCGTGGGGTAACGACGCCGATACGCAGTATTTT.

This sequence joins TRBV5-8 and TRBJ1-1; D uncertain. The CDR3 runs to 16 residues. The V end lost 0 bases, the J end lost 1 base, and 13 bases lay between the germline ends. Germline loops: CDR1 SGHTS, CDR2 YDEGEE. As DNA, the CDR3 is TGTGCCAGCAGCTTGGGGTCAACCCTAAAGAACACTGAAGCTTTCTTT. It specifies CASSLGSTLKNTEAFF.

V usage is TRBV7-9 and J usage is TRBJ2-7; 11 positions agree with TRBD1. Per the germline V gene, CDR1 is SEHNR and CDR2 is FQNEAQ (reference sequence). The CDR3 consists of 15 residues. V trimming: 0 bases; J trimming: 8 bases; junction bases outside the gene matches: 6. CDR3 residues: CASSLALDRGQKQYF. Here the CDR3 DNA reads TGTGCCAGCAGCTTAGCGCTGGACAGGGGGCAGAAGCAGTACTTC. Using reference TRBV7-9 and TRBJ2-7 for the parts outside the CDR3, the full variable domain is DTGVSQNPRHKITKRGQNVTFRCDPISEHNRLYWYRQTLGQGPEFLTYFQNEAQLEKSRLLSDRFSAERPKGSFSTLEIQRTEQGDSAMYLCASSLALDRGQKQYFGPGTRLTVT.

The chain employs TRBV19 and TRBJ1-1; TRBD1 matches at 9 bases. Unmatched junction bases numbered 5, after V lost 6 bases and J lost 3 bases. Germline V gene lookup returns CDR1 LNHDA and CDR2 SQIVND (reference sequence). CDR3 length equals 14 residues. The CDR3 is CASSQRQGDTEAFF. The DNA of the CDR3 is TGTGCCAGTAGCCAAAGACAGGGGGACACTGAAGCTTTCTTT.

This rearrangement joins TRBV30 to TRBJ2-2; no firm D call. Trimming removed 0 bases from V and 0 bases from J, with 5 bases in between. Germline V lookup: CDR1 GTSNPN, CDR2 SVGIG (reference sequence). This CDR3 has 14 amino acids. CDR3 nucleotides: TGTGCCTGGAGTGTAGACTCGAACACCGGGGAGCTGTTTTTT. Its translation is CAWSVDSNTGELFF. Supplemented by reference TRBV30 and TRBJ2-2, the full variable domain reads SQTIHQWPATLVQPVGSPLSLECTVEGTSNPNLYWYRQAAGRGLQLLFYSVGIGQISSEVPQNLSASRPQDRQFILSSKKLLLSDSGFYLCAWSVDSNTGELFFGEGSRLTVL.

The chain uses TRBV6-1 and TRBJ2-7; D is unclear. This CDR3 has 14 amino acids. Germline CDR1 is MNHNS and CDR2 is SASEGT. With 2 bases removed from V and 4 bases from J, the gap between germline ends came to 12 bases. The CDR3 here is CASSEQPARYEQYF. The CDR3 bases are TGTGCCAGCAGTGAACAACCTGCTCGATACGAGCAGTACTTC.

There are a few counts of this clone. V and J are TRBV15 and TRBJ1-2, with TRBD1 matching 8 bases. The CDR3 contains 13 residues. Germline loops: CDR1 LNHNV, CDR2 YYDKDF (reference sequence). The trim removed 2 bases at V and 6 bases at J, leaving 2 bases unmatched. CDR3 nucleotide sequence: TGTGCCACCAGCAGATACAGGGGGAATGGCTACACCTTC. The encoded protein is CATSRYRGNGYTF.

The chain carries TRBV9 and TRBJ1-2; 10 nucleotides align to TRBD1. From germline, CDR1 is SGDLS and CDR2 YYNGEE. Trimming took 4 bases from V and 2 from J; bases not matched to a gene: 5. The CDR3 is 15 residues long. CDR3 nucleotides: TGTGCCAGCAGCCCGGGGACAGGGGCAAACTATGGCTACACCTTC. Its translation is CASSPGTGANYGYTF. The full variable domain, completed using reference TRBV9 and TRBJ1-2, is DSGVTQTPKHLITATGQRVTLRCSPRSGDLSVYWYQQSLDQGLQFLIQYYNGEERAKGNILERFSAQQFPDLHSELNLSSLELGDSALYFCASSPGTGANYGYTFGSGTRLTVV.